What follows are 14 T cell receptor beta chains derived from one specimen sequenced in a study of blood T cell repertoires in COVID-19. TCRdb's table, derived via immunoSEQ multiplex PCR, lists solely in-frame clones and lacks some. The data show roughly 43,000 clones, approximately 84% seen once. The material sequenced was peripheral blood. Every receptor here comes from an older woman in a cohort sampled during active COVID-19.

The rearrangement uses TRBV10-2 and TRBJ2-3, with a weak D call TRBD2 (6 bases). V lost 2 bases, J lost 4 bases, and 10 bases lay in between. The CDR3 runs to 14 residues. Germline V CDR1 and CDR2: WSHSY, SAAADI. The CDR3 reads CASSEPGGPDTQYF. CDR3 sequence (DNA): TGCGCCAGCAGTGAGCCCGGGGGTCCAGATACGCAGTATTTT.

The chain links TRBV7-2 to TRBJ1-4, with TRBD1 matching 8 bases. CDR3 length equals 15 residues. With V trimmed by 5 bases and J by 8 bases, 10 bases remained unmatched. CDR1 is SGHTA, CDR2 FQGNSA, per germline. The CDR3 loop reads CASSPQGAQWEKLFF. DNA for the CDR3: TGTGCCAGCAGCCCGCAGGGGGCGCAATGGGAAAAACTGTTTTTT.

The rearrangement uses TRBV5-1 and TRBJ1-5, with 7 bases identical to TRBD1. This CDR3 has 15 residues. The germline V gene encodes CDR1 SGHRS and CDR2 YFSETQ. After removal of 0 bases from V and 5 bases from J, the junction contained 5 bases not matched to a gene. The CDR3 nucleotides read TGCGCCAGCAGCTTGGGACAGGGCAGGGATCAGCCCCAGCATTTT. Translation: CASSLGQGRDQPQHF.

The gene calls are TRBV6-1 and TRBJ2-1; 14 bases are a match to TRBD2. Germline V gene lookup returns CDR1 MNHNS and CDR2 SASEGT. The ends lost 8 bases at V and 5 bases at J; junction bases unmatched: 2. The CDR3 spans 14 residues. CDR3 residues: CASGTSGSDNEQFF. The CDR3 nucleotides read TGTGCCAGCGGGACTAGCGGGAGTGACAATGAGCAGTTCTTC.

This chain joins TRBV6-6 and TRBJ2-3; 13 bases align to TRBD2. The CDR3 has 16 amino acids. V shed 9 bases and J 6 bases; nucleotides not matched to a gene: 12. Germline lookup yields CDR1 MNHNY and CDR2 SVGAGI (reference sequence). Here the CDR3 reads CASKGGLAGVSDTQYF. The DNA for the CDR3 is TGTGCCAGTAAAGGAGGACTAGCGGGAGTTTCGGATACGCAGTATTTT.

The chain is built from TRBV10-2 and TRBJ1-1, with 9 bases aligning to TRBD1. Germline values: CDR1 WSHSY, CDR2 SAAADI. The CDR3 sequence is 13 residues long. The V and J ends lost 3 bases and 8 bases, in that order; junction bases with no gene match: 4. The CDR3 DNA is TGCGCCAGCAGTGATAACGACAGGGGGGAAGCTTTCTTT. Amino acids: CASSDNDRGEAFF.

This clone was seen once. The chain couples TRBV7-8 to TRBJ1-2; TRBD1 matches at 9 bases. The V segment lost 5 bases and the J segment 6 bases; nucleotides outside the gene matches: 10. The CDR3 is 15 residues long. Germline CDR1 and CDR2: SGHVS and FQNEAQ. The CDR3 here is CASSLLDRGVNGYTF. DNA for the CDR3: TGTGCCAGCAGCCTTTTGGACAGGGGAGTGAATGGCTACACCTTC.

This chain connects TRBV28 to TRBJ2-1, with 8 bases aligning to TRBD2. V was pared by 5 bases and J by 4 bases, with 10 bases of the junction left unmatched. The germline gives CDR1 MDHEN, CDR2 SYDVKM. This CDR3 has 16 amino acids. CDR3 nucleotides: TGTGCCAGCAGTCTCTGGGGGACTAGTACTTACAATGAGCAGTTCTTC. As protein: CASSLWGTSTYNEQFF.

The chain employs TRBV5-5 and TRBJ1-1, with D unresolved. Trimming took 2 bases from V and 5 from J, leaving 13 bases between them. The CDR3 length is 14 residues. CDR1 is SGHKS and CDR2 is YYEKEE in the germline V gene (reference sequence). The CDR3, as DNA: TGTGCCAGCAGCTTTCTTTTTTTGGCTACTGAAGCTTTCTTT. Protein sequence: CASSFLFLATEAFF. Together with reference TRBV5-5 and TRBJ1-1, the CDR3 gives the full variable domain: DAGVTQSPTHLIKTRGQQVTLRCSPISGHKSVSWYQQVLGQGPQFIFQYYEKEERGRGNFPDRFSARQFPNYSSELNVNALLLGDSALYLCASSFLFLATEAFFGQGTRLTVV.

This sequence joins TRBV11-2 and TRBJ2-7; 12 bases are a match to TRBD2. The CDR3 sequence is 17 residues long. The germline gives CDR1 SGHAT, CDR2 FQNNGV. The trim removed 5 bases at V and 4 bases at J, leaving 12 bases unmatched. CDR3 sequence (DNA): TGTGCCAGCAGCAGAGGGTCACTAGCGGGAGGTAGTTACGAGCAGTACTTC. It yields the protein CASSRGSLAGGSYEQYF.

The rearrangement links TRBV21-1 to TRBJ1-4; the table names TRBD1, a call not compared with the DNA. TRBV21-1 is a listed pseudogene. CDR3 length: 16 residues. Here the CDR3 DNA reads TGTGCCAGCAGCAAAGTTGATTCAGGGGATAATGAAAAACTGTTTTTT. Translated, it gives CASSKVDSGDNEKLFF.

The chain employs TRBV30 and TRBJ1-2, with 8 bases matching TRBD1. This CDR3 has 11 residues. Germline V gives CDR1 GTSNPN, CDR2 SVGIG (reference sequence). The V and J ends lost 1 base and 8 bases, in that order; junction bases with no gene match: 0. The CDR3 reads CAWSDRGGYTF. DNA of the CDR3: TGTGCCTGGAGTGACAGGGGGGGCTACACCTTC.

V gene TRBV4-1 combines with J gene TRBJ2-3; TRBD2 matches at 8 bases. Unmatched junction bases numbered 6, after V lost 2 bases and J lost 2 bases. CDR3 length equals 16 residues. Germline V lookup: CDR1 MGHRA, CDR2 YSYEKL. CDR3 sequence reads: CASSQPSGSYTDTQYF. The CDR3 nucleotides read TGCGCCAGCAGCCAACCGAGCGGGAGTTACACAGATACGCAGTATTTT.

Here the CDR3 reads CASSLAYNEQFF. The CDR3 region has the DNA TGCGCCAGCAGTCTAGCATACAATGAGCAGTTCTTC. V usage is TRBV10-2 and J usage is TRBJ2-1, with a tentative D call TRBD2 (5 bases). The ends were cut back, 5 bases at V and 4 bases at J, with 6 bases in the middle. The CDR3 loop spans 12 amino acids. The germline gives CDR1 WSHSY, CDR2 SAAADI.